This T cell receptor beta chain was identified during a study of blood T cell repertoires in COVID-19. In its sample, this clone was seen once. At one of its ends the junction is not consistent with the germline gene, which may arise from a read error. The repertoire was sequenced with immunoSEQ multiplex PCR; TCRdb's copy has only in-frame clones and lacks some. The sample holds about 270,000 clones, approximately 91% seen once. Germline lookup yields CDR1 SSHAT and CDR2 FNYEAQ (reference sequence). The CDR3 is 14 residues long. The chain couples TRBV7-7 to TRBJ1-5, with a tentative D call TRBD1 (5 bases). The source material was peripheral blood. The sequence came from a man aged 50 or older with acute or convalescent COVID-19. CDR3 DNA sequence: TGTGCTAGCAGCCCCCAAGGGGTTTCTCAGCCCCAGCATTTT. This gives the protein CASSPQGVSQPQHF. The full variable domain, with the rest looked up from reference TRBV7-7 and TRBJ1-5, is GAGVSQSPRYKVTKRGQDVTLRCDPISSHATLYWYQQALGQGPEFLTYFNYEAQPDKSGLPSDRFSAERPEGSISTLTIQRTEQRDSAMYRCASSPQGVSQPQHFGDGTRLSIL.